Listed below are T cell receptor beta chains from one sample, sequenced in a study of cytomegalovirus exposure and HLA in healthy donors. Data came from immunoSEQ multiplex PCR; TCRdb stores just in-frame clones and leaves some out. This repertoire shows roughly 40,000 clones, about 47% found once; its top ten account for around 10%. Sequencing input: PBMCs. Receptor source: a human donor in good health. The CDR3 runs from the conserved cysteine through the conserved F or W. D genes are given only for firm matches. The size entry is marked missing in some rows and otherwise reads once, few, many or a size class.

v_gene: TRBV5-4; j_gene: TRBJ2-7; abundance: few; d_gene: TRBD1; CDR3nt: TGTGCCAGCAGCCAGTCCCGGGACAGGGTCCGTTCCTACGAGCAGTACTTC; CDR3aa: CASSQSRDRVRSYEQYF
v_gene: TRBV29-1; j_gene: TRBJ1-4; abundance: NA; d_gene: NA; CDR3nt: TGCAGCGCTGCGGCTATTGGTGAAAAACTGTTTTTT; CDR3aa: CSAAAIGEKLFF
v_gene: TRBV27; j_gene: TRBJ1-5; abundance: NA; d_gene: TRBD1; CDR3nt: TGTGCCAGCAGCAGACAGGGTCAGAGCAATCAGCCCCAGCATTTT; CDR3aa: CASSRQGQSNQPQHF
v_gene: TRBV29-1; j_gene: TRBJ2-4; abundance: few; d_gene: TRBD2; CDR3nt: TGCAGCGTTCGTAGCGGGAGTTCGACCAAAAACATTCAGTACTTC; CDR3aa: CSVRSGSSTKNIQYF
v_gene: TRBV6-6; j_gene: TRBJ1-5; abundance: NA; d_gene: NA; CDR3nt: TGTGCCAGCAGGGAGGGGGGGTTAGGGCCCCAGCATTTT; CDR3aa: CASREGGLGPQHF
v_gene: TRBV5-1; j_gene: TRBJ2-5; abundance: NA; d_gene: TRBD2; CDR3nt: TGCGCCAGCAGCTTGGGGCGGGGGGGTGTGAAGACCCAGTACTTC; CDR3aa: CASSLGRGGVKTQYF
v_gene: TRBV4-3; j_gene: TRBJ1-2; abundance: NA; d_gene: NA; CDR3nt: TGCGCCAGCAGCCGCGACAAGGGCTACACCTTC; CDR3aa: CASSRDKGYTF
v_gene: TRBV11-1; j_gene: TRBJ1-1; abundance: few; d_gene: NA; CDR3nt: TGTGCCAGCAGCTTAGTCCAAGTGAGTGTCACTGAAGCTTTCTTT; CDR3aa: CASSLVQVSVTEAFF
v_gene: TRBV21-1; j_gene: TRBJ1-5; abundance: few; d_gene: NA; CDR3nt: TGTGCCAGCAGCAACGATTTTTGGGGACGGACAGAAAGAAGCAATCAGCCCCAGCATTTT; CDR3aa: CASSNDFWGRTERSNQPQHF
v_gene: TRBV18; j_gene: TRBJ1-1; abundance: NA; d_gene: NA; CDR3nt: TGTGCCAGCTCCCCAGACAGGACGAACACTGAAGCTTTCTTT; CDR3aa: CASSPDRTNTEAFF
v_gene: TRBV28; j_gene: TRBJ2-4; abundance: NA; d_gene: NA; CDR3nt: TGTGCCAGCAGTCCCATTACTAGCCAGGGCATTCAGTACTTC; CDR3aa: CASSPITSQGIQYF
v_gene: TRBV5-5; j_gene: TRBJ2-2; abundance: NA; d_gene: TRBD2; CDR3nt: TGTGCCAGCAGCCCTCCGGGACTAGCGGGGGGGCACGGAATCGGGGAGCTGTTTTTT; CDR3aa: CASSPPGLAGGHGIGELFF
v_gene: TRBV4-1; j_gene: TRBJ2-1; abundance: NA; d_gene: TRBD2; CDR3nt: TGCGCCAGCAGCCAAGCCCCCGGGACTAGCGGCCTCAATGAGCAGTTCTTC; CDR3aa: CASSQAPGTSGLNEQFF
v_gene: TRBV5-1; j_gene: TRBJ2-7; abundance: NA; d_gene: TRBD2; CDR3nt: TGCGCCAGCAGGGCTAGCGGGTCCTCCTACGAGCAGTACTTC; CDR3aa: CASRASGSSYEQYF
v_gene: TRBV4-3; j_gene: TRBJ2-3; abundance: many; d_gene: TRBD2; CDR3nt: TGCGCCAGCAGCCGAGAACTAGCGGGGATAATCACAGATACGCAGTATTTT; CDR3aa: CASSRELAGIITDTQYF
v_gene: TRBV9; j_gene: TRBJ2-1; abundance: NA; d_gene: TRBD2; CDR3nt: TGTGCCAGCAGCGTAAGAGGTATAACTAGCGGGAGTTCTCACAATGAGCAGTTCTTC; CDR3aa: CASSVRGITSGSSHNEQFF
v_gene: TRBV28; j_gene: TRBJ2-5; abundance: NA; d_gene: TRBD2; CDR3nt: TGTGCCAGCAGTTTAGCGGGGGGAGTGGAAGAGACCCAGTACTTC; CDR3aa: CASSLAGGVEETQYF